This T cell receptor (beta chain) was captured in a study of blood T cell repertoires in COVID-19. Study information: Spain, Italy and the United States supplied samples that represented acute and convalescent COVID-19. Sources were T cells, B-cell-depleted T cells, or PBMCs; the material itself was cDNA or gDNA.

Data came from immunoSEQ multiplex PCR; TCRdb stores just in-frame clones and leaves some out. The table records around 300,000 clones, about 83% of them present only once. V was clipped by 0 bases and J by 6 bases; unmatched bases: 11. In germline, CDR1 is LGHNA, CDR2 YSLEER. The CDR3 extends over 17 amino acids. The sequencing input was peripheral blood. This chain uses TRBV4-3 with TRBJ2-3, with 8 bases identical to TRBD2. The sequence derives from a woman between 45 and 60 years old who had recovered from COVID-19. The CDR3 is CASSQEDSGKTRDTQYF. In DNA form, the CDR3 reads TGCGCCAGCAGCCAAGAGGATAGCGGGAAAACCCGGGATACGCAGTATTTT.